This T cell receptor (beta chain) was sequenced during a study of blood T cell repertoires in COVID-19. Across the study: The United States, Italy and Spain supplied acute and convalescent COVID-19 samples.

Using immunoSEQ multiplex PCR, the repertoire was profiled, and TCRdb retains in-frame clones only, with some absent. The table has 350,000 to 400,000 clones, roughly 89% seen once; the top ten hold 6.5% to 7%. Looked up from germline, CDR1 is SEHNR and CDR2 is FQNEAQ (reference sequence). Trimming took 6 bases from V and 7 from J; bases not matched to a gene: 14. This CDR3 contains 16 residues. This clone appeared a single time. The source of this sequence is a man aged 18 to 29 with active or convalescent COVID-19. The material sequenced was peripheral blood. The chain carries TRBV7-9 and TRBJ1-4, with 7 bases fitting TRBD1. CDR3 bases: TGTGCCAGCAGTACCCAAAAGGGGGCTACTGGTGAAAAACTGTTTTTT. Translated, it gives CASSTQKGATGEKLFF.